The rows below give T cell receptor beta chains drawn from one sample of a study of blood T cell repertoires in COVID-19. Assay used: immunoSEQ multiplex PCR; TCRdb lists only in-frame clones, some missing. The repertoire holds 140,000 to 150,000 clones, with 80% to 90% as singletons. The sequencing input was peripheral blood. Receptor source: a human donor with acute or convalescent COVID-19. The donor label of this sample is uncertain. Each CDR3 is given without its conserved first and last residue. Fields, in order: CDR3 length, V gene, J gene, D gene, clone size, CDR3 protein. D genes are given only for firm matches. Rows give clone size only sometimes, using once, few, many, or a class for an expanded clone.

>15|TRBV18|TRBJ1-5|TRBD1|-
ASRRDRGEISNQPQH
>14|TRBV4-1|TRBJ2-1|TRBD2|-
ASSQGLAGGYNEQF
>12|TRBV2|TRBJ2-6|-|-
ASNPSGGANVLT
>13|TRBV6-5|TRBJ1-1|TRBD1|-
ASSQPWDRVDEAF
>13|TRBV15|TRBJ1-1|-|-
ATSRYSGGGTEAF
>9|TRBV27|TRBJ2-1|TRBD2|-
ASGSGGDEF
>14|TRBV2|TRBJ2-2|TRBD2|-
ASSDERGVTNGELF
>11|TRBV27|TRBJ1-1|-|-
ASSHASNTEAF
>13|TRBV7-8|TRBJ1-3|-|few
ASSLQGLIGNTIY
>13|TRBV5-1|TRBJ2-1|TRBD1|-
ASSVGQGKYNEQF
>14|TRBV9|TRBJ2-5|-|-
ASSVVAAALQETQY
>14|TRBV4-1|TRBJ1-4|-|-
ASSQVALASNEKLF
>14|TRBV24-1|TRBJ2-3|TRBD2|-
ATSDSAGDHTDTQY
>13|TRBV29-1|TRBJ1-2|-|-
SVALSGGRTEGYT
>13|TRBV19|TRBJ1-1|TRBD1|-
ASSPGGRPNTEAF
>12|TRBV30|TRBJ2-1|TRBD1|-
AGKGQGGDNEQF
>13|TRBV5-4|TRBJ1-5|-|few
ASSPLRGGSQPQH
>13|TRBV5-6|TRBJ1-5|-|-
ASSLGRTDYQPQH
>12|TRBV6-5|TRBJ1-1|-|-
ASSPPGVLTEAF
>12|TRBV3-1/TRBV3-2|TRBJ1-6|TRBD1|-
ASSQTGEGSPLH
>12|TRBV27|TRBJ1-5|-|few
ASSLRGGNQPQH
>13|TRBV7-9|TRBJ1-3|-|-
ASSSYSSLGNTIY